This is a list of T cell receptor beta chains from one sample in a study of OX40 agonist ivuxolimab in advanced cancers. Produced via immunoSEQ multiplex PCR; TCRdb's table is partial and in-frame only. The sample includes tens of thousands of clones, 88% of them seen just once. Material: CD4+ or CD8+ T cells sorted from blood, obtained in a trial of the OX40 agonist ivuxolimab. The receptors here all came from an adult with an advanced solid tumor such as melanoma, head and neck, liver or kidney cancer. CDR3s leave out the opening cysteine and the closing phenylalanine or tryptophan. The order of the fields is V gene, J gene, CDR3 protein.

>TRBV30|TRBJ2-3
AWSVQLAAGDTQY
>TRBV7-9|TRBJ2-1
ASSAGQGIYNEQF
>TRBV27|TRBJ2-1
ASRPSGAFNEQF
>TRBV6-5|TRBJ2-7
ASTDIAGNSYEQY
>TRBV14|TRBJ2-5
ASSPRLGGSGTQY
>TRBV30|TRBJ2-7
AWSRAGGHGEQY
>TRBV5-5|TRBJ2-7
ASRLRLAGDYEQY
>TRBV19|TRBJ2-7
ASSINHITGSYEQY
>TRBV4-1|TRBJ2-1
ASSPFRDSIYNEQF
>TRBV19|TRBJ2-7
ASSVEGGQGEQY
>TRBV7-2|TRBJ2-7
ASSLAVGGIGEQY
>TRBV12-5|TRBJ2-1
ASGASQGNEQF
>TRBV2|TRBJ2-1
ASSPFGRGGNEQF
>TRBV30|TRBJ2-1
AWGGGSGNEQF
>TRBV11-3|TRBJ1-3
ASSPPGPNSGNTIY
>TRBV27|TRBJ2-4
ASSRQGITAKNIQY
>TRBV2|TRBJ1-1
ASSAGGGNTEAF
>TRBV12-5|TRBJ2-5
ASGWTGSETQY
>TRBV15|TRBJ2-5
ATSRDVGDRYQETQY
>TRBV11-2|TRBJ2-5
ASSLDLSGGRLY
>TRBV19|TRBJ2-3
ASKGLAGVTDTQY
>TRBV7-9|TRBJ1-1
AGGKQGRTEAF
>TRBV7-3|TRBJ1-1
ASSPGWNTEAF
>TRBV6-5|TRBJ2-7
ASSYRSSYEQY
>TRBV6-5|TRBJ1-5
ASKIGQGWGQPQH
>TRBV6-5|TRBJ2-7
ASSSSGTPGLQGQY
>TRBV11-2|TRBJ2-3
ASSSLTGTSTDTQY
>TRBV28|TRBJ1-1
ASSFSTMNTEAF
>TRBV19|TRBJ2-7
ASSASGSRDEKQY
>TRBV28|TRBJ1-1
ASSWTGTANTEAF
>TRBV4-2|TRBJ2-1
ASSPGLAGGIHNEQF
>TRBV10-3|TRBJ2-7
AIRSGASSSYEQY
>TRBV5-4|TRBJ2-5
ASNFKGAETQY
>TRBV10-2|TRBJ2-3
ASRPSTDTQY
>TRBV7-9|TRBJ2-7
ASSPQGTAYEQY
>TRBV10-3|TRBJ2-5
AISAPPSGGQETQY
>TRBV4-2|TRBJ1-1
ASSLGQGHTEAF
>TRBV11-3|TRBJ2-5
ASSLEGARETQY
>TRBV5-1|TRBJ2-7
ASSKPGQKDEQY
>TRBV10-3|TRBJ2-1
AISGGTSGSNEQF
>TRBV5-6|TRBJ1-3
ASSFMISGNTIY
>TRBV7-3|TRBJ2-1
ASSLNGQISYNEQF